The subject of this entry is one TCR beta chain. Its antigen is as yet unknown. The data stem from a study of T-cell memory formation after mild COVID-19. At the level of the study: For the most part, TCR clusters were specific to one donor. Findings of the study overall: There were some responding clones in pre-infection memory, which suggested that cross-reactive memory had joined. A second wave of clones peaked on day 37, and their SARS-CoV-2 specificity went unconfirmed.

TCR alpha and TCR beta cDNA libraries with sample barcodes and UMIs came from 5'RACE using constant-segment primers. MiXCR was run by TCRdb on the 5' RACE reads, yielding one entry per CDR3 protein. Of under 250,000 distinct CDR3 sequences detected, approximately 15% appear once; the ten largest clones hold over 2%. This receptor was obtained from an adult woman who had mild COVID-19 (a few samples of this study predate the infection). Cell type and time point are not known. Material for sequencing was PBMCs or a T cell subset sorted from them (not recorded which).

The CDR3: CASSSRLAGGGGGTDTQYF. CDR3 nucleotides: TGCGCCAGCAGCTCCAGACTAGCGGGAGGGGGCGGAGGCACAGATACGCAGTATTTT. The chain links TRBV5-1 to TRBJ2-3, with TRBD2 matching 14 bases. J gave up 1 base and V 3 bases, and 10 bases lay outside the gene matches. The CDR3 is 19 amino acids. The germline V gene has CDR1 SGHRS and CDR2 YFSETQ.